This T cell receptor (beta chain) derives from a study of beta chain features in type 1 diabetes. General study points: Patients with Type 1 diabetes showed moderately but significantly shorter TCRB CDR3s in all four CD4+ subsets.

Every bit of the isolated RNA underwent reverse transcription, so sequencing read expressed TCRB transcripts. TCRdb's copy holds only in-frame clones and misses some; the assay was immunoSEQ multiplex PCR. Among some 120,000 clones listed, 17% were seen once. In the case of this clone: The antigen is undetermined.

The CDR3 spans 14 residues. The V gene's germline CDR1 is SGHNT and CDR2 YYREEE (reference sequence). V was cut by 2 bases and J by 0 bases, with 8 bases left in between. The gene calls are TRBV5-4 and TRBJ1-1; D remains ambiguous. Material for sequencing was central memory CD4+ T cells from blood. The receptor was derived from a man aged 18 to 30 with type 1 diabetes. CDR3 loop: CASSFSVMNTEAFF. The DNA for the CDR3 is TGTGCCAGCAGCTTTTCAGTTATGAACACTGAAGCTTTCTTT.